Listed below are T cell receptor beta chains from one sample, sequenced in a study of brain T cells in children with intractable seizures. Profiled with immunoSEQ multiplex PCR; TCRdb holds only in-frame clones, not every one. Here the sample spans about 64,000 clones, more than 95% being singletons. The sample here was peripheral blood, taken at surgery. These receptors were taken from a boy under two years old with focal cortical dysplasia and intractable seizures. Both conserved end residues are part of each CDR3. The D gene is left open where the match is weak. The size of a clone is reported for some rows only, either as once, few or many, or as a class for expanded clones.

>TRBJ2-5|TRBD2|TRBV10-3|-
TGTGCCACGCAGACGGGGGGGCAAGAGACCCAGTACTTC
CATQTGGQETQYF
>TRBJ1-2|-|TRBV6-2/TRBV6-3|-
TGTGCCAGCAGTTCGAACAGGGAAACGGATGGCTACACCTTC
CASSSNRETDGYTF
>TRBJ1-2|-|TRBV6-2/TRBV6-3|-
-
CASSSSGFYGYTF
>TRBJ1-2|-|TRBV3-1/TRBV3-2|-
TGTGCCAGCAGCCAAGATTCCGGCCCCTTGAGCTATGGCTACACCTTC
CASSQDSGPLSYGYTF
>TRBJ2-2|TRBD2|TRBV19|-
TGTGCCAGTACCGGACGCGGGAGGGGCACCGGGGAGCTGTTTTTT
CASTGRGRGTGELFF
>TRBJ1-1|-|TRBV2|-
TGTGCCAGCAGTCTATTGGGGGGGAACACTGAAGCTTTCTTT
CASSLLGGNTEAFF
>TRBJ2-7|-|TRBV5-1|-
TGCGCCAGCAGCTTGTTCCTTAGCTCCTACGAGCAGTACTTC
CASSLFLSSYEQYF
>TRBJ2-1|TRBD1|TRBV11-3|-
TGTGCCAGCAGCCAGGGGGCGTACAATGAGCAGTTCTTC
CASSQGAYNEQFF
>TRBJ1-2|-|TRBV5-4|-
TGTGCCAGCAGCTTGTATGGGGCAGGCGGATATGGCTACACCTTC
CASSLYGAGGYGYTF
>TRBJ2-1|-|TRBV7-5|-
TGTGTCAGAAGACCACAAATACCGGGACTATTATACAATGAGCAGTTCTTC
CVRRPQIPGLLYNEQFF
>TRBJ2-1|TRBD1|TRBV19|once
TGTGCCAGTAGTACGGGACAGAGCTCCTACAATGAGCAGTTCTTC
CASSTGQSSYNEQFF
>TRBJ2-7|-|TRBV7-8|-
TGTGCCAGCAGCTTAGGTATTAGGGTGGGTGTCTACGAGCAGTACTTC
CASSLGIRVGVYEQYF
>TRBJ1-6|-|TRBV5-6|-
TGTGCCAGCAGCTTGGACCGGGGGCACTATAATTCACCCCTCCACTTT
CASSLDRGHYNSPLHF
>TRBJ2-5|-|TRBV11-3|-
TGTGCCAGCAGCTCCGGCGGGACAGAGGAAGAGACCCAGTACTTC
CASSSGGTEEETQYF
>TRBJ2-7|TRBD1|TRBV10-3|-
TGTGCCATCAGGGCGGGGACAGGGGGCGAGCAGTACTTC
CAIRAGTGGEQYF
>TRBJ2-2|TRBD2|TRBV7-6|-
TGTGCCAGCAGCTCCATACCACTAGCGGGGGGGGCCGGGGAGCTGTTTTTT
CASSSIPLAGGAGELFF
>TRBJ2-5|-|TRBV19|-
TGTGCCAGTAGTTCTACGAGCGTTCAAGAGACCCAGTACTTC
CASSSTSVQETQYF
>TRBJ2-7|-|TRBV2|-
TGTGCCAGCAGTGTGGACAGAGCTCCCTACGAGCAGTACTTC
CASSVDRAPYEQYF
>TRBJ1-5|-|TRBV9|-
TGTGCCAGCAGCCCACCCTCCGTCCAGGGAAGTCAGCCCCAGCATTTT
CASSPPSVQGSQPQHF
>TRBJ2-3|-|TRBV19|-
TGTGCCAGTAGTCCCCCCTACCGCACAGATACGCAGTATTTT
CASSPPYRTDTQYF
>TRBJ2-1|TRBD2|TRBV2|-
TGTGCCAGCAGACAGGGACTAGCGTACAATGAGCAGTTCTTC
CASRQGLAYNEQFF
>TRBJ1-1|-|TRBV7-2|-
TGTGCCAGCAGCTTATCTGTTCCGGGGTGGGCTTTCTTT
CASSLSVPGWAFF
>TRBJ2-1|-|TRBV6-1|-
TGTGCCAGCAGTGAAGACAGGGACTACAATGAGCAGTTCTTC
CASSEDRDYNEQFF
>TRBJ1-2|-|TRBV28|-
TGTGCCAGCAGTCCTTGGGACAACACTAACTATGGCTACACCTTC
CASSPWDNTNYGYTF
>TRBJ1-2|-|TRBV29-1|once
TGCAGCGTTGCCTCCACTCCCTGGGGCTTCTATGGCTACACCTTC
CSVASTPWGFYGYTF
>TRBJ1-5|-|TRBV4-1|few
TGCGCCAGCAGCCAAGGGGGCAATCAGCCCCAGCATTTT
CASSQGGNQPQHF
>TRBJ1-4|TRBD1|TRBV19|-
TGTGCCAGTAGTTGGACAGGGCTGGGGAATGAAAAACTGTTTTTT
CASSWTGLGNEKLFF
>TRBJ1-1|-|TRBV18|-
TGTGCCAGCTCACCTCAGAGGTCGGCTGAAGCTTTCTTT
CASSPQRSAEAFF
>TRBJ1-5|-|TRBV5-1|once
TGCGCCAGCAGCTCGGACGGTAATAGCAATCAGCCCCAGCATTTT
CASSSDGNSNQPQHF
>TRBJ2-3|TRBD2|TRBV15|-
TGTGCCACCAGCAGGCGACTAGCGGGGGGCACCGATACGCAGTATTTT
CATSRRLAGGTDTQYF
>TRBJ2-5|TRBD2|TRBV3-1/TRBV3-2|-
TGTGCCAGCAGCCAAGTATGGACTAGTCTTCCGGAGACCCAGTACTTC
CASSQVWTSLPETQYF
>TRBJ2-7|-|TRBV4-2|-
TGTGCCAGCAGCCAACTGGACGGGGCCACCTACGAGCAGTACTTC
CASSQLDGATYEQYF
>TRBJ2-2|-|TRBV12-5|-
TGTGCTAGTGGTTTCCCCCAAGGGACATACACCGGGGAGCTGTTTTTT
CASGFPQGTYTGELFF
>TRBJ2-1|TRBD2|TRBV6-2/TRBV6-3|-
TGTGCCAGCAGTTATGGACTAGCGGGGTACAATGAGCAGTTCTTC
CASSYGLAGYNEQFF
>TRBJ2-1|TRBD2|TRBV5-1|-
TGCGCCAGCAGCCTGGAGAGCGGGGGGGCTGGAAATGAGCAGTTCTTC
CASSLESGGAGNEQFF
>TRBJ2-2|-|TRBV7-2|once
TGTGCCAGCAGCCTACATGGAGGAACCGGGGAGCTGTTTTTT
CASSLHGGTGELFF
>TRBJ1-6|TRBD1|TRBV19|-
TGTGCCAGTGGACAGGGAACGAACTCACCCCTCCACTTT
CASGQGTNSPLHF
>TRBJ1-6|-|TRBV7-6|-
TGTGCCAGCAGCTTAGGAGGGTCCTATAATTCACCCCTCCACTTT
CASSLGGSYNSPLHF
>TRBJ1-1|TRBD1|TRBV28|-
TGTGCCAGCAGAGAGACAGGGGGCGGGAACACTGAAGCTTTCTTT
CASRETGGGNTEAFF
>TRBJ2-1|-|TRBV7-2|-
TGTGCCAGCAGCGCCCAGGCTAGTTGGGGGACCAATGAGCAGTTCTTC
CASSAQASWGTNEQFF
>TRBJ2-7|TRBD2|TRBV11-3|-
TGTGCCAGCAGCTTAAGGACTAGCGGGTTTTTGGAGCAGTACTTC
CASSLRTSGFLEQYF
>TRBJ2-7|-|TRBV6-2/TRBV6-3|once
TGTGCCAGCAGTTACTCGATCGGGAGCGGATACGAGCAGTACTTC
CASSYSIGSGYEQYF
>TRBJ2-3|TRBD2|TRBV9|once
TGTGCCAGCAGCGTAGGACTAGCCACAGATACGCAGTATTTT
CASSVGLATDTQYF
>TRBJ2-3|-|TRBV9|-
TGTGCCAGCAGCGTAGCTGGGGGACAAGGCACAGATACGCAGTATTTT
CASSVAGGQGTDTQYF
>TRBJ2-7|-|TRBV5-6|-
TGTGCCAGCAGCGCAGGGGTGGGTTCCTACGAGCAGTACTTC
CASSAGVGSYEQYF
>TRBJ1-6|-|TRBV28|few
TGTGCCAGCAGTCAAGATTCACCCCTCCACTTT
CASSQDSPLHF
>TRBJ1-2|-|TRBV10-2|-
TGCGCCAGCACCCCGACAGCGTACTATGGCTACACCTTC
CASTPTAYYGYTF
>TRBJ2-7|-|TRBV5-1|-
TGCGCCAGCCTCCCGGCCGAGCAGTACTTC
CASLPAEQYF
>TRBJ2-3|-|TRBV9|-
TGTGCCAGCAGCGTAGGGGGCGGTGATACGCAGTATTTT
CASSVGGGDTQYF
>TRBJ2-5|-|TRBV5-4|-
TGTGCCAGCAGCTTGGGACAGACCCAAGAGACCCAGTACTTC
CASSLGQTQETQYF
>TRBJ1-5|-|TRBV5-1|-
TGCGCCAGCAGCCCCGAAGGATGGGGGAGCAATCAGCCCCAGCATTTT
CASSPEGWGSNQPQHF
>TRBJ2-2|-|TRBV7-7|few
TGTGCCAGCAGTTCCCGGGGGCCGGGTACCGGGGAGCTGTTTTTT
CASSSRGPGTGELFF
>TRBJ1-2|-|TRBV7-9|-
TGTGCCAGCAGCCAAGCAGACAGGCTAGGCACCTTC
CASSQADRLGTF
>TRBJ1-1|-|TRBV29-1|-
TGCAGCGGTCAGGCCTTCGGGGGGACTGAAGCTTTCTTT
CSGQAFGGTEAFF
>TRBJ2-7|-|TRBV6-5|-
TGTGCCAGCAGTTACTCGGCAGGGGCCTACGAGCAGTACTTC
CASSYSAGAYEQYF
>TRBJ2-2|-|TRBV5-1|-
TGCGCCAGCAGCTTTAGTCGGACTCCAAAGCGCACCGGGGAGCTGTTTTTT
CASSFSRTPKRTGELFF
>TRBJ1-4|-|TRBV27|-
TGTGCCAGAAGGCCCCATGAAAAACTGTTTTTT
CARRPHEKLFF
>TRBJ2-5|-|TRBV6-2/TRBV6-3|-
TGTGCCAGCAGTTACTTTGTGGAGACCCAGTACTTC
CASSYFVETQYF
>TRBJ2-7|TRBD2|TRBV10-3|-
TGTGCCATCAGTGTAAAACTTAGGGGACTAGCGAGACACTACGAGCAGTACTTC
CAISVKLRGLARHYEQYF